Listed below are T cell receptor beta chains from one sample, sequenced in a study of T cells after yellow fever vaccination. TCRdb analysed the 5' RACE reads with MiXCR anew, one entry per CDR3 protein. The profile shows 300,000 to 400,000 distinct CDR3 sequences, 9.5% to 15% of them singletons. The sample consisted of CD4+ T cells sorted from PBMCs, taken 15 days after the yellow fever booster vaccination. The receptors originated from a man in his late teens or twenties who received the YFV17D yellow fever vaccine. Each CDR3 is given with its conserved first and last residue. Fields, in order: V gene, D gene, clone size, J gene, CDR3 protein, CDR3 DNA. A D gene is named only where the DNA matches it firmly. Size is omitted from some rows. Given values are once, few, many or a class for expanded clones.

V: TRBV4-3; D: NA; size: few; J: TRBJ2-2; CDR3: CASSQERGSGELFF; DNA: TGCGCCAGCAGCCAAGAAAGGGGGTCCGGGGAGCTGTTTTTT
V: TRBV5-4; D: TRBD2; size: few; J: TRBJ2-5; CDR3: CASSWTSGGDYQETQYF; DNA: TGTGCCAGCAGCTGGACTAGCGGGGGGGACTACCAAGAGACCCAGTACTTC
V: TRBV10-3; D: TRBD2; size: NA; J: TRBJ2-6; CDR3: CAISSGGGAGGANVLTF; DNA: TGTGCCATCTCGAGCGGCGGGGGGGCCGGTGGGGCCAACGTCCTGACTTTC
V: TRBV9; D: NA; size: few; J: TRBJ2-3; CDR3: CASSVALDTQYF; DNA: TGTGCCAGCAGCGTAGCTCTTGATACGCAGTATTTT
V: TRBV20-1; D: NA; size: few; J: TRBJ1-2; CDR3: CSALRDLAWGYTF; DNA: TGCAGTGCCCTCCGGGACCTCGCTTGGGGCTACACCTTC
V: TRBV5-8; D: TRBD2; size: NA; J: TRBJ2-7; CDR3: CASSLGRLAVQYF; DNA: TGTGCCAGCAGCTTGGGACGCCTAGCGGTTCAGTACTTC
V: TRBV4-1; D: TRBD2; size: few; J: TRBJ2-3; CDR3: CASRPTSGGPTQYF; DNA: TGCGCCAGCAGACCGACTAGCGGGGGGCCTACGCAGTATTTT
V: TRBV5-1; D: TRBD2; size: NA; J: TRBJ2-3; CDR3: CASSLRASGEDTQYF; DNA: TGCGCCAGCAGCTTGAGGGCTAGCGGGGAGGATACGCAGTATTTT
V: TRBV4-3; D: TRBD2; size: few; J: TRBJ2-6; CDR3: CASSHDGLAGGPGANVLTF; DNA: TGCGCCAGCAGCCATGATGGACTAGCGGGGGGGCCCGGGGCCAACGTCCTGACTTTC
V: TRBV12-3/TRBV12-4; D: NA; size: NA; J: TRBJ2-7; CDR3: CASSPFDDSYEQYF; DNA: TGTGCCAGCAGCCCTTTCGACGACTCCTACGAGCAGTACTTC
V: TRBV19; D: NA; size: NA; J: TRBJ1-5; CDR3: CASSMWGAGQPQHF; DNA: TGTGCCAGTAGTATGTGGGGGGCGGGTCAGCCCCAGCATTTT
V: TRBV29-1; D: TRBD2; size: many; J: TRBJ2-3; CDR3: CSVAGGRDTQYF; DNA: TGCAGCGTGGCGGGGGGGAGAGATACGCAGTATTTT
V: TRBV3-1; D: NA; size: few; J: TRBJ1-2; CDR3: CASRPLAGNYGYTF; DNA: TGTGCCAGCAGGCCCCTCGCGGGGAACTATGGCTACACCTTC
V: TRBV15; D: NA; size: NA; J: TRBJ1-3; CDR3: CATSRDIISGNTIYF; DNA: TGTGCCACCAGCAGAGATATAATCTCTGGAAACACCATATATTTT
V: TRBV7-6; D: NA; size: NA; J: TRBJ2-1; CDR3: CASSPNGAREQFF; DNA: TGTGCCAGCAGCCCTAACGGAGCCCGTGAGCAGTTCTTC
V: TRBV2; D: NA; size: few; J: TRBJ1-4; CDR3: CASSEVAEKLFF; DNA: TGTGCCAGCAGTGAGGTTGCGGAAAAACTGTTTTTT
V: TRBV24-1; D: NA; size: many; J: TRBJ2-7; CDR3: CATSGTAEEQYF; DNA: TGTGCCACCAGTGGGACTGCAGAGGAGCAGTACTTC
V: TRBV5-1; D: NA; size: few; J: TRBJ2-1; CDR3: CASSLSVGLWSGEQFF; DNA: TGCGCCAGCAGCTTGTCGGTGGGCCTCTGGAGCGGAGAGCAGTTCTTC
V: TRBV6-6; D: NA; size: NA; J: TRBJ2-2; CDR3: CASRTARTAATGELFF; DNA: TGTGCCAGCAGGACCGCCCGGACAGCCGCCACCGGGGAGCTGTTTTTT
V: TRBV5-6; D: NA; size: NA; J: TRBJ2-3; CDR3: CASSLGVPEVTQYF; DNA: TGTGCCAGCAGCTTGGGTGTACCGGAGGTTACGCAGTATTTT
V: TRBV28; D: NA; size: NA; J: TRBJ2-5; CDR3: CASSFQPGAPPQYF; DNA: TGTGCCAGCAGTTTCCAACCCGGGGCTCCCCCCCAGTACTTC
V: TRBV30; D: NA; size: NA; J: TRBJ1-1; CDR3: CAWSVGQNTEAFF; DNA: TGTGCCTGGAGTGTGGGACAGAACACTGAAGCTTTCTTT
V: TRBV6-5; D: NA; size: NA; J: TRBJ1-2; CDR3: CASSYSPDGNGYTF; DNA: TGTGCCAGCAGTTACTCCCCGGACGGAAATGGCTACACCTTC
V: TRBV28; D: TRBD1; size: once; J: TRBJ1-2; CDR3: CASSSGTAANYGYTF; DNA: TGTGCCAGCAGTTCGGGGACAGCCGCTAACTATGGCTACACCTTC